This T cell receptor (beta chain) was captured by sequencing in a study of regulatory T cells in long-lasting Graves disease. The time point here: newly diagnosed GD, antithyroid drugs for less than 3 months. From RNA extracted from PBMCs, the TCR library was made. The guidelines of the American Thyroid Association were the basis for diagnosing Graves' disease. Notes on the study in general: Lower TCR diversity was seen in persistent Graves' patients than in newly diagnosed ones. Rather than thyroid tissue, only peripheral blood underwent study. Results may be inaccurate due to the small sample size.

Through Arm-PCR of CDR3 regions and iRepertoire HTBI primers, TCR beta libraries were built. TCRdb called the multiplex PCR reads again in MiXCR, with one record for every CDR3 protein. Of 680,000 or so distinct CDR3 sequences listed, approximately 15% were seen once; the top ten hold around 18%. Many counts were recorded for this clonotype. Its target is not known. The same data also contributed to another study, on T cells in Graves' hyperthyroidism and ophthalmopathy.

Sample: peripheral blood mononuclear cells (PBMCs), taken at new diagnosis, from a patient treated with antithyroid drugs. This clonotype was sampled from a woman in her thirties with Graves disease.

CDR3 sequence: CASRENNQPQHF. In DNA form, the CDR3 reads TGTGCCAGCAGGGAAAACAATCAGCCCCAGCATTTT. V usage is TRBV2 and J usage is TRBJ1-5; D uncertain. The germline gives CDR1 SNHLY, CDR2 FYNNEI. This CDR3 is 12 amino acids long. Trimming removed 6 bases at V and 3 bases at J, with 6 bases between.